The 7 T cell receptor beta chains given below trace back to one sample, sequenced in a study of blood T cell repertoires in COVID-19. Sequencing used immunoSEQ multiplex PCR; TCRdb keeps in-frame clones, though not all of them. This table has about 160,000 clones, more than 65% appearing once. Sequencing input: peripheral blood. The receptors originated from a woman aged 55-75 years with COVID-19, enrolled during active disease.

Only one count was recorded for this clone. The J gene is TRBJ2-3, the V gene TRBV15, with 7 bases that match TRBD1. The CDR3 loop spans 19 amino acids. V lost 4 bases and J lost 5; bases outside the gene matches: 21. Germline assignment: CDR1 LNHNV and CDR2 YYDKDF (reference sequence). DNA of the CDR3: TGTGCCACCAGCACACCAACAGGGGTCCTGCCCTCCCAGCAAGATACGCAGTATTTT. Translation: CATSTPTGVLPSQQDTQYF.

The chain couples TRBV6-1 to TRBJ2-3, with D perhaps TRBD2 (6 bases). The V end lost 9 bases, the J end lost 0 bases, and 13 bases lay between the germline ends. This CDR3 contains 14 residues. Germline V lookup: CDR1 MNHNS, CDR2 SASEGT. CDR3 coding DNA: TGTGCCAGTACTTCTAGCGATAGCACAGATACGCAGTATTTT. Translated, it gives CASTSSDSTDTQYF.

This clone has a single count. The chain employs TRBV9 and TRBJ2-1, with a possible D match to TRBD2 (5 bases). The CDR3 consists of 15 residues. From germline, CDR1 is SGDLS and CDR2 YYNGEE. Trimming cost V 0 bases and J 9 bases, with 16 bases left between them. In DNA, the CDR3 is TGTGCCAGCAGCGTAGACGTGGCAGGAGCGGCTGAGCAGTTCTTC. Its protein product is CASSVDVAGAAEQFF.

This clone was detected only a few times. The chain combines TRBV7-2 with TRBJ2-3; 9 nucleotides line up with TRBD1. Unmatched junction bases numbered 9, after V lost 1 base and J lost 7 bases. Germline CDR1 SGHTA, CDR2 FQGNSA. This CDR3 spans 16 amino acids. The CDR3 sequence: CASSLGPTGGMNTQYF. Here the CDR3 DNA reads TGTGCCAGCAGCTTAGGTCCGACAGGGGGGATGAATACGCAGTATTTT.

The chain is built from TRBV7-8 and TRBJ2-1; 9 bases are a match to TRBD2. Germline trimming cut 5 bases from V and 8 bases from J; bases unmatched to any gene: 10. The CDR3 has 15 amino acids. Germline CDR1 SGHVS, CDR2 FQNEAQ. The CDR3 sequence is CASSRGGGGADEQFF. The CDR3 nucleotides read TGTGCCAGCAGCCGGGGCGGGGGGGGCGCAGATGAGCAGTTCTTC. The variable domain in full, with the rest retrieved from reference TRBV7-8 and TRBJ2-1, is GAGVSQSPRYKVAKRGQDVALRCDPISGHVSLFWYQQALGQGPEFLTYFQNEAQLDKSGLPSDRFFAERPEGSVSTLKIQRTQQEDSAVYLCASSRGGGGADEQFFGPGTRLTVL.

V and J are TRBV19 and TRBJ2-2, with a tentative D call TRBD1 (7 bases). Germline CDR1 reads LNHDA; CDR2 reads SQIVND (reference sequence). This CDR3 comprises 14 residues. Trimming removed 8 bases from V and 4 bases from J, with 14 bases in between. The CDR3 protein is CASGGGAGTGELFF. The CDR3 nucleotides are TGTGCCAGTGGAGGGGGCGCCGGCACCGGGGAGCTGTTTTTT.

The V call is TRBV6-6, the J call TRBJ1-1; 8 nucleotides agree with TRBD1. CDR3 length: 13 residues. Trimming at V came to 7 bases and at J to 1 base, leaving 2 bases not matched to a gene. CDR1 and CDR2 from the germline V gene are MNHNY and SVGAGI (reference sequence). The CDR3 DNA reads as TGTGCCAGCACCGACAGGGGGAACACTGAAGCTTTCTTT. Translation: CASTDRGNTEAFF.